This TCR beta chain was documented in a study of blood T cell repertoires in COVID-19 (TCRdb year 2020). At the level of the whole study: The collaborator samples originated in the United States, Italy and Spain and spanned the acute and convalescent phases of COVID-19. A freely available public database, intended as a resource for researchers studying the immune response to SARS-CoV-2, is where the repertoires were released. The material from the prospective study consisted of cDNA or gDNA derived from T cells, B-cell-depleted T cells, or PBMCs. The dataset comprised deeply sampled blood TCRbeta repertoires from subjects exposed to, actively infected with, or recovered from COVID-19. The sample metadata nearly always contained a de-identified subject ID, COVID-19 status, age in years and sex. Where HLA class I and class II types were available, the types were taken from metadata supplied by the sample provider, not from assay-based typing. Samples were obtained from the ongoing ImmuneRACE study (first 160 participants) and from roughly 1,300 subjects provided by 6 global collaborators. Results the study describes overall, beyond this receptor: The amount of clinical and demographic metadata varied by source and participant and was provided uncurated.

On this clone: Its binding antigen is unknown. Base qualities are missing; no much larger clone stands one base away.

Collaborating institutions collected whole blood in K2EDTA tubes following their own protocols. For TCRbeta analysis, collaborators shipped samples in one of three forms: frozen whole blood, isolated PBMCs, or DNA extracted from either of those sample types. Trimming leaves V shorter by 4 bases and J shorter by 2 bases, with the junction holding 5 bases beyond the gene matches. The CDR3 runs 16 residues from the cysteine to the phenylalanine. Left in the record is the CDR3 DNA by itself, 48 bases read in frame from the first base. The germline V gene (reference sequence) provides CDR1 LGHDT and CDR2 YNNKEL. The immunoSEQ Assay, a bias-controlled multiplex PCR, was used to amplify TCRbeta CDR3 regions from genomic DNA. As for the original processing: The number of nucleated cells in each sample was estimated by amplification of reference gene primers within the assay. Sequence reads were collapsed and filtered to measure the absolute abundance of every unique TCRbeta CDR3 rearrangement. For each sample, productive Simpson clonality was calculated as the square root of Simpson's diversity index across productive rearrangements. Here the immuneACCESS table is served through TCRdb, limited to in-frame sequences with V and J called. Missing clones are a known gap in these copies; in checked studies unresolved V genes cover under half, and the rest lacks a known reason. The V and J calls and the clone size are those of that table, but D and trimming were determined from the DNA. A total of roughly 120,000 clones appear in this sample, more than 75% of them only once. Jointly, the top ten make up more than 3% of the sample.

The receptor's source is a man aged 35 to 55 with acute or convalescent COVID-19. The chain couples TRBV3-1 (or the pseudogene TRBV3-2) to TRBJ2-6, with 7 bases matching TRBD2. The specimen sequenced was peripheral blood. The DNA sequence is as follows: TGTGCCAGCAGCCCTTCCACTAGCGCTGGGGCCAACGTCCTGACTTTC. Protein translation: CASSPSTSAGANVLTF.